This T cell receptor (beta chain) was sequenced in a study of shared clonotypes between healthy human individuals. Positively selected for CCR7, the CD45RO-negative cells used as naive CD8 cells excluded terminally differentiated effector memory CD45RA+ cells. Study-level findings and limits: Approximately 4.6% of naive CD4 clonotypes were shared across four donors. Generation probabilities of non-shared clonotypes were lower (relative to those shared by all four donors). Rarefaction indicated that sorted-subset sequencing remained incomplete although depth was large.

The CDR3 extends over 15 amino acids. Germline CDR1 LGHNA, CDR2 YSLEER. Trimming removed 0 bases from V and 3 bases from J, with 12 bases in between. Of note for this clone: The target antigen is unknown.

Clones were read by immunoSEQ multiplex PCR, and TCRdb kept only the in-frame ones, dropping some. Here the sample spans approximately 1.9 million clones, roughly 95% being singletons. Sequenced input: naive CD8+ T cells from PBMCs. The TCR sequence derives from a man between 18 and 35 years old in good health. Some clones in this sample may be carry-over from other donors' samples. This chain links TRBV4-3 with TRBJ2-7; D remains ambiguous. The CDR3 loop reads CASSQDDGRGYEQYF. CDR3 nucleotide sequence: TGCGCCAGCAGCCAAGATGACGGGCGAGGCTACGAGCAGTACTTC.